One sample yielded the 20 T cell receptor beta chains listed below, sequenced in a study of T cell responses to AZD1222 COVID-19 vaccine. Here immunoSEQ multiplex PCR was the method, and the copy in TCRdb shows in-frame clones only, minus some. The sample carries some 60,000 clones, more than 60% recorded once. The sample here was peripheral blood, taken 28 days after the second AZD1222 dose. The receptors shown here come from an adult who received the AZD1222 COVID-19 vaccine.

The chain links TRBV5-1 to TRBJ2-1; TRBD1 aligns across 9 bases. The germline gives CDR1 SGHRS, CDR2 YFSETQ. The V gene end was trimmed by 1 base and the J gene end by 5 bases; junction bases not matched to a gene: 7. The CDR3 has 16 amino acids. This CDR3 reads CASSLSGTGSNNEQFF. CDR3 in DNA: TGCGCCAGCAGCTTGTCCGGGACAGGGTCCAACAATGAGCAGTTCTTC. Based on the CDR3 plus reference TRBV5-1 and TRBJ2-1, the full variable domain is KAGVTQTPRYLIKTRGQQVTLSCSPISGHRSVSWYQQTPGQGLQFLFEYFSETQRNKGNFPGRFSGRQFSNSRSEMNVSTLELGDSALYLCASSLSGTGSNNEQFFGPGTRLTVL.

The CDR3 sequence is CASSLGQLPCHF. In DNA form, the CDR3 reads TGTGCCAGCAGTCTTGGACAGCTACCTTGCCATTTT. The rearrangement uses TRBV6-5 and TRBJ1-5; maybe TRBD1 (6 bases). In germline, CDR1 is MNHEY, CDR2 SVGAGI. The CDR3 covers 12 residues. V was trimmed by 5 bases and J by 16 bases, leaving 18 bases between them.

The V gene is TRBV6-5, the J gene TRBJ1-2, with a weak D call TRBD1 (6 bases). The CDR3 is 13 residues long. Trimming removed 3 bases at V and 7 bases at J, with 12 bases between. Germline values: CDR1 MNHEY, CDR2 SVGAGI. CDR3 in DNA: TGTGCCAGCAGTTATAAACAGGGCCTTGGCTACACCTTC. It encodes CASSYKQGLGYTF.

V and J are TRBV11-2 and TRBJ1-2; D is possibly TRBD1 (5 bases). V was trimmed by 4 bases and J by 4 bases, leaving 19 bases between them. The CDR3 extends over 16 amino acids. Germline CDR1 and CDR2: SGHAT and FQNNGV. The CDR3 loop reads CASSYDQLGDFYGYTF. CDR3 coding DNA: TGTGCCAGCAGCTATGACCAGTTGGGGGACTTCTATGGCTACACCTTC. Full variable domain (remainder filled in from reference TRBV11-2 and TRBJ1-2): EAGVAQSPRYKIIEKRQSVAFWCNPISGHATLYWYQQILGQGPKLLIQFQNNGVVDDSQLPKDRFSAERLKGVDSTLKIQPAKLEDSAVYLCASSYDQLGDFYGYTFGSGTRLTVV.

In DNA form, the CDR3 reads TGTGCCAGTACGGGAGTATCTAATTCACCCCTCCACTTT. It encodes CASTGVSNSPLHF. The chain employs TRBV12-3 or TRBV12-4 and TRBJ1-6; D is ambiguous. The CDR3 is 13 residues long. Trimming shortened V by 9 bases and J by 6 bases, and 12 bases separated the two germline ends.

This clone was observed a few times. The DNA of the CDR3 is TGTGCCAGCAGCCTAAGCGGCGAAAGCTCCTACGAGCAGTACTTC. Residues: CASSLSGESSYEQYF. V and J are TRBV13 and TRBJ2-7; D possibly corresponds to TRBD2 (5 bases). Deletions cut 5 bases from V and 0 bases from J, with 14 bases between. The CDR3 has 15 amino acids. Germline CDR1 reads PRHDT; CDR2 reads FYEKMQ (reference sequence).

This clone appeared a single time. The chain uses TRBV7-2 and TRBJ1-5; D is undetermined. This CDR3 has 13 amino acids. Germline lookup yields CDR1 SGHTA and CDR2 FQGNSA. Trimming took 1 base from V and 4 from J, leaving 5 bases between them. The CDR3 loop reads CASSLGENQPQHF. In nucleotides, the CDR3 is TGTGCCAGCAGCTTAGGGGAAAATCAGCCCCAGCATTTT.

CDR3 in amino acids: CASRGGLAGRETQYF. CDR3 nucleotide sequence: TGTGCCAGTAGGGGGGGACTAGCCGGGAGGGAGACCCAGTACTTC. The chain joins TRBV19 to TRBJ2-5, with TRBD2 matching 9 bases. This CDR3 is 15 amino acids long. The ends lost 6 bases at V and 5 bases at J; junction bases unmatched: 10. Germline CDR1 reads LNHDA; CDR2 reads SQIVND (reference sequence).

The DNA for the CDR3 is TGTGCCAGCAGTTACTCGTTGGGACAGGATAATTCACCCCTCCACTTT. Its translation: CASSYSLGQDNSPLHF. This rearrangement joins TRBV6-5 to TRBJ1-6, with 8 bases that match TRBD1. This CDR3 contains 16 residues. CDR1 is MNHEY and CDR2 is SVGAGI in the germline V gene. Losses at the gene ends were 0 bases for V and 5 bases for J; bases not matched to a gene: 3.

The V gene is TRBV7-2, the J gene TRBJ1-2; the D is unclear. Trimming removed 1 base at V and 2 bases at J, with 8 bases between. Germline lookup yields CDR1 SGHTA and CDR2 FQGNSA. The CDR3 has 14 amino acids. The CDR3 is CASSLVIANYGYTF. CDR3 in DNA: TGTGCCAGCAGCTTAGTGATAGCCAACTATGGCTACACCTTC.

The CDR3 sequence is CASSFLSGQGQNLSPLHF. The CDR3 nucleotides are TGTGCCAGCAGCTTCTTGAGCGGGCAGGGTCAGAATCTGTCACCCCTCCACTTT. The chain employs TRBV5-5 and TRBJ1-6; D may be TRBD1 (5 bases). The V and J ends lost 2 bases and 10 bases respectively, with 25 bases between them. The CDR3 is made up of 18 amino acids. CDR1 and CDR2 from the germline V gene are SGHKS and YYEKEE (reference sequence).

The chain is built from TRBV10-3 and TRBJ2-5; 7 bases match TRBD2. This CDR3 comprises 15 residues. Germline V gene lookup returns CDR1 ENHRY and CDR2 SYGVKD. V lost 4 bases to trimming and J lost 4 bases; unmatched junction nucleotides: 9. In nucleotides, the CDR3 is TGTGCCATCAGTGCCCGGGGGGTAGCCCGAGAGACCCAGTACTTC. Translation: CAISARGVARETQYF.

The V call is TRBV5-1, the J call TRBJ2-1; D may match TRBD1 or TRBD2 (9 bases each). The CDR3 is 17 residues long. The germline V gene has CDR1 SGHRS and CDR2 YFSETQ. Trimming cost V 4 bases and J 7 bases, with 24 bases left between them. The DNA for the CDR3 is TGCGCCAGCAGCAGGGGCCGGCTAGCGGGGACAGGGAATGAGCAGTTCTTC. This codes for CASSRGRLAGTGNEQFF.

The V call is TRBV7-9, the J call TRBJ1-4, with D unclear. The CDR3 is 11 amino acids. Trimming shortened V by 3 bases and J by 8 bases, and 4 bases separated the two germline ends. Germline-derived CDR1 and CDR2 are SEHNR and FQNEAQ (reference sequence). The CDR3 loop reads CASSLKEKLFF. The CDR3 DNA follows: TGTGCCAGCAGCTTGAAGGAAAAACTGTTTTTT.

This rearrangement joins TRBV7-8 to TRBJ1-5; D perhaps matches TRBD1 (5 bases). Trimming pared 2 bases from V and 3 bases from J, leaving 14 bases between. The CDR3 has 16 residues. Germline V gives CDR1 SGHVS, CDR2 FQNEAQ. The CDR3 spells CASSLTGGLNNQPQHF. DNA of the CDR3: TGTGCCAGCAGCTTAACTGGGGGGTTAAACAATCAGCCCCAGCATTTT. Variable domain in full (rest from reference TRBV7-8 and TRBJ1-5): GAGVSQSPRYKVAKRGQDVALRCDPISGHVSLFWYQQALGQGPEFLTYFQNEAQLDKSGLPSDRFFAERPEGSVSTLKIQRTQQEDSAVYLCASSLTGGLNNQPQHFGDGTRLSIL.

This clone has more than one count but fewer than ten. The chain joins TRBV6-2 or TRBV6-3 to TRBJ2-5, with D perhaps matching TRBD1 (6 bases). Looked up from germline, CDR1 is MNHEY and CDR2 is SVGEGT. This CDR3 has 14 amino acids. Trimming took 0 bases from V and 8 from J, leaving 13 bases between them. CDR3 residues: CASSYSGALGTQYF. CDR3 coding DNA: TGTGCCAGCAGTTACTCGGGGGCCCTGGGAACCCAGTACTTC.

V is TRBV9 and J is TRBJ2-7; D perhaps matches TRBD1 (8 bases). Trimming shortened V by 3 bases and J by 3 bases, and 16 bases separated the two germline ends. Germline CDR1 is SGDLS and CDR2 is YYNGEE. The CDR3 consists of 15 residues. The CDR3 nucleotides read TGTGCCAGCAGCGGGGGGGGACAGGCCCTCTACGAGCAGTACTTC. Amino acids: CASSGGGQALYEQYF. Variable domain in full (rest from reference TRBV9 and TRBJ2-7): DSGVTQTPKHLITATGQRVTLRCSPRSGDLSVYWYQQSLDQGLQFLIQYYNGEERAKGNILERFSAQQFPDLHSELNLSSLELGDSALYFCASSGGGQALYEQYFGPGTRLTVT.

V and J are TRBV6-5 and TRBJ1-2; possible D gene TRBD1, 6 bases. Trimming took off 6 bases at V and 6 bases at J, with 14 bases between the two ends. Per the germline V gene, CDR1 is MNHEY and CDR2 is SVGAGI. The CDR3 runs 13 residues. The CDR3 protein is CASRTTGWHGYTF. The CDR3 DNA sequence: TGTGCCAGCAGGACGACAGGTTGGCATGGCTACACCTTC.

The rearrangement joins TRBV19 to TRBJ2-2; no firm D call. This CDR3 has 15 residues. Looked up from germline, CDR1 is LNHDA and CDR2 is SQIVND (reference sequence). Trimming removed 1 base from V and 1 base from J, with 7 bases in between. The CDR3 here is CASSIGTLNTGELFF. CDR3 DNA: TGTGCCAGTAGTATAGGGACCCTGAACACCGGGGAGCTGTTTTTT.

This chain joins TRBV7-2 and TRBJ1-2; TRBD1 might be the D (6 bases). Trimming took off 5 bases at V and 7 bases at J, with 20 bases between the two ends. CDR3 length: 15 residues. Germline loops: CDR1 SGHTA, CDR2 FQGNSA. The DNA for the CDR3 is TGTGCCAGCAGCACAGCGGTGGACAGATCGGTTGGCTACACCTTC. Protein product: CASSTAVDRSVGYTF.